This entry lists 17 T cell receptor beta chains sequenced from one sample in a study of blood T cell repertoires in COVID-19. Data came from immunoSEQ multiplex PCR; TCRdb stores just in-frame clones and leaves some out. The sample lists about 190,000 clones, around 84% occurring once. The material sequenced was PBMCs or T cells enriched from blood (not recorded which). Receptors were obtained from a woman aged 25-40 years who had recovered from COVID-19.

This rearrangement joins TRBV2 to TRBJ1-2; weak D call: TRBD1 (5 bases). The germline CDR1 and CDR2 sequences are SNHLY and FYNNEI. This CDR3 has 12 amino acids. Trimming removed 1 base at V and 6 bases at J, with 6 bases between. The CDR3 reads CASSEVGHGYTF. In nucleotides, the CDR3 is TGTGCCAGCAGTGAAGTGGGGCATGGCTACACCTTC.

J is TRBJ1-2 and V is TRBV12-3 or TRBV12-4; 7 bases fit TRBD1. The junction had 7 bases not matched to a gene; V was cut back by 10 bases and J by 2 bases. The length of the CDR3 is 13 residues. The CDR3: CATSAGQNYGYTF. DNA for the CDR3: TGTGCCACCTCTGCGGGACAGAACTATGGCTACACCTTC.

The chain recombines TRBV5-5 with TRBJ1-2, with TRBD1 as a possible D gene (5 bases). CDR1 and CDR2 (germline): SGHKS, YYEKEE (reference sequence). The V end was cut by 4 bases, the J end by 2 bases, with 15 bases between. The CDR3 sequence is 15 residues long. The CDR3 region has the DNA TGTGCCAGCAGCCTCCAGGGTGCAGCCAACTATGGCTACACCTTC. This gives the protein CASSLQGAANYGYTF.

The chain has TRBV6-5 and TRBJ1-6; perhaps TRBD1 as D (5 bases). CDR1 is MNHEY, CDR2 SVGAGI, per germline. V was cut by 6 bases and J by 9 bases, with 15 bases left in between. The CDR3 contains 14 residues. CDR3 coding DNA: TGTGCCAGCAGACTGGGGCGCCTTATTTCACCCCTCCACTTT. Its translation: CASRLGRLISPLHF.

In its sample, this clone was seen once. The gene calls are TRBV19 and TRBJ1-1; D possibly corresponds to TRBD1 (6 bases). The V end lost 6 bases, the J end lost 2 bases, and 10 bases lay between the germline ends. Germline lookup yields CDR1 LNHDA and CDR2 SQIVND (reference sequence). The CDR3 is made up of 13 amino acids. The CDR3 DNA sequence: TGTGCCAGTAGACAGGGTCCTAACACTGAAGCTTTCTTT. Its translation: CASRQGPNTEAFF.

For the CDR3, the DNA is TGTGCCTGGAGTCGTCCGGGAGTTGTTTATGAGCAGTTCTTC. Protein product: CAWSRPGVVYEQFF. J is TRBJ2-1 and V is TRBV30; D is possibly TRBD2 (6 bases). CDR1 is GTSNPN and CDR2 is SVGIG in the germline V gene (reference sequence). The length of the CDR3 is 14 residues. The V end lost 2 bases, the J end lost 8 bases, and 16 bases lay between the germline ends.

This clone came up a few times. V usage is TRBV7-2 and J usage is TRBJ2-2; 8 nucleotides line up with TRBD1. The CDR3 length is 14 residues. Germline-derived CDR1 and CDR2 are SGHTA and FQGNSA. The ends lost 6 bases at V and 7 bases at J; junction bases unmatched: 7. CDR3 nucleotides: TGTGCCAGCAGGACAGGGGAAGTTGTCGGGGAGCTGTTTTTT. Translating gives CASRTGEVVGELFF.

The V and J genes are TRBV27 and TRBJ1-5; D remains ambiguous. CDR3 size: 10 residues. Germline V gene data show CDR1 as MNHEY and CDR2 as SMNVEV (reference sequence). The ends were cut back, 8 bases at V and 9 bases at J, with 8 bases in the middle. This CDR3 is CASGPSPQHF. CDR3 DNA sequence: TGTGCCAGCGGCCCTTCGCCCCAGCATTTT.

The CDR3 coding sequence is TGTGCCAGCTCACCGGGGCCCCGGGGTCAGGGGGCGACCTACGAGCAGTACGTC. This translates into CASSPGPRGQGATYEQYV. The chain combines TRBV18 with TRBJ2-7; 8 bases align to TRBD1. This CDR3 is built from 18 residues. The germline gives CDR1 KGHSH, CDR2 LQKENI. J lost 2 bases, V lost 3 bases, and 15 bases had no gene match.

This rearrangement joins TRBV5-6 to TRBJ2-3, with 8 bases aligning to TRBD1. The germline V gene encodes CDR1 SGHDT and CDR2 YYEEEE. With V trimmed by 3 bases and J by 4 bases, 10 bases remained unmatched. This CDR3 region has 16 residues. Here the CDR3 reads CASSYVSGQGSDTQYF. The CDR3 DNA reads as TGTGCCAGCAGCTATGTTAGTGGACAGGGTTCAGATACGCAGTATTTT.

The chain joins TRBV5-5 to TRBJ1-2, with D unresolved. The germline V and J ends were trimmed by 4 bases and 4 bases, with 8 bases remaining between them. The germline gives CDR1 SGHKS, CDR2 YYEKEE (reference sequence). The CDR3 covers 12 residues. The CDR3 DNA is TGTGCCAGCAGCCTCCGTCTCTATGGCTACACCTTC. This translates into CASSLRLYGYTF.

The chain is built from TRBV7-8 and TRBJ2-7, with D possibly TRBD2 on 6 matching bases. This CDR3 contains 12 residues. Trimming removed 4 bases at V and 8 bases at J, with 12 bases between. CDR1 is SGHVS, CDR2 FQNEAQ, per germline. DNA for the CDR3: TGTGCCAGCAGCTCCGGAGGGTTGCAGCAGTACTTC. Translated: CASSSGGLQQYF. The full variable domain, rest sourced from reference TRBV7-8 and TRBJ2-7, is GAGVSQSPRYKVAKRGQDVALRCDPISGHVSLFWYQQALGQGPEFLTYFQNEAQLDKSGLPSDRFFAERPEGSVSTLKIQRTQQEDSAVYLCASSSGGLQQYFGPGTRLTVT.

CDR3 in DNA: TGTGCCAGCAGCTCGCACAATTACGAGCAGTACTTC. Translating gives CASSSHNYEQYF. The chain recombines TRBV7-6 with TRBJ2-7; no reliable D call. Germline values: CDR1 SGHVS, CDR2 FNYEAQ. The CDR3 is 12 amino acids. V was cut by 4 bases and J by 4 bases, with 8 bases left in between.

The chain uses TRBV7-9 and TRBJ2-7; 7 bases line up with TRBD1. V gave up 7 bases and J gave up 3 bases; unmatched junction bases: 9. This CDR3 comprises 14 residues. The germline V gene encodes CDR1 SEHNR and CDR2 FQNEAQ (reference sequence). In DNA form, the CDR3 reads TGTGCCAGCACCCCCCGGGACAGCCTCTACGAGCAGTACTTC. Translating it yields CASTPRDSLYEQYF.

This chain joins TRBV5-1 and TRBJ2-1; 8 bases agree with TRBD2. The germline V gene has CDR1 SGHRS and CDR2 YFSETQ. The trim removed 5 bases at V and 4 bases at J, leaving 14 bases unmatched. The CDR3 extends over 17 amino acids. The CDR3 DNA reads TGCGCCAGCAGGATGCGGGAGGCCTTTCGCCCATACAATGAGCAGTTCTTC. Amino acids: CASRMREAFRPYNEQFF.

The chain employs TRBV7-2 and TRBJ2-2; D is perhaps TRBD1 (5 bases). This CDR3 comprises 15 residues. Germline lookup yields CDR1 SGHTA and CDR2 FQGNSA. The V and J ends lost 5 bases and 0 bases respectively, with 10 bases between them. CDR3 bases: TGTGCCAGCAGCCGCAGGGAAGCGAACACCGGGGAGCTGTTTTTT. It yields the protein CASSRREANTGELFF.

The CDR3 coding sequence is TGTGCCAGCATCGACGGGGGACAGGGCAACTATGGCTACACCTTC. Protein sequence: CASIDGGQGNYGYTF. This chain uses TRBV6-5 with TRBJ1-2, with 9 bases identical to TRBD1. The CDR3 is 15 residues long. V was clipped by 7 bases and J by 2 bases; unmatched bases: 8. Germline CDR1 is MNHEY and CDR2 is SVGAGI.